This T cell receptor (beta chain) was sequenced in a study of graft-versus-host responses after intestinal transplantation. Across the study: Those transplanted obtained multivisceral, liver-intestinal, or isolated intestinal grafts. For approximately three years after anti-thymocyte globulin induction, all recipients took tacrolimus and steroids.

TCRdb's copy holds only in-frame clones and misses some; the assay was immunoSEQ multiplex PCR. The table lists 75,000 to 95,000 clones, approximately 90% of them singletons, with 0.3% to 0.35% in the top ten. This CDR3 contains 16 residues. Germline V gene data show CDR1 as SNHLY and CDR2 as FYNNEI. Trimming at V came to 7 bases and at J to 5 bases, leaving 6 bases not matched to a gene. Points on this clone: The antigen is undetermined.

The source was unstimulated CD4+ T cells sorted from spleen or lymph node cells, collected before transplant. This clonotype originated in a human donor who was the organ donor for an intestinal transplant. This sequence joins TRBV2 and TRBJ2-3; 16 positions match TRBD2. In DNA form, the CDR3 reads TGTGCCAGCAATCCGGGACTAGCGGGGGGGCAAGATACGCAGTATTTT. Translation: CASNPGLAGGQDTQYF.